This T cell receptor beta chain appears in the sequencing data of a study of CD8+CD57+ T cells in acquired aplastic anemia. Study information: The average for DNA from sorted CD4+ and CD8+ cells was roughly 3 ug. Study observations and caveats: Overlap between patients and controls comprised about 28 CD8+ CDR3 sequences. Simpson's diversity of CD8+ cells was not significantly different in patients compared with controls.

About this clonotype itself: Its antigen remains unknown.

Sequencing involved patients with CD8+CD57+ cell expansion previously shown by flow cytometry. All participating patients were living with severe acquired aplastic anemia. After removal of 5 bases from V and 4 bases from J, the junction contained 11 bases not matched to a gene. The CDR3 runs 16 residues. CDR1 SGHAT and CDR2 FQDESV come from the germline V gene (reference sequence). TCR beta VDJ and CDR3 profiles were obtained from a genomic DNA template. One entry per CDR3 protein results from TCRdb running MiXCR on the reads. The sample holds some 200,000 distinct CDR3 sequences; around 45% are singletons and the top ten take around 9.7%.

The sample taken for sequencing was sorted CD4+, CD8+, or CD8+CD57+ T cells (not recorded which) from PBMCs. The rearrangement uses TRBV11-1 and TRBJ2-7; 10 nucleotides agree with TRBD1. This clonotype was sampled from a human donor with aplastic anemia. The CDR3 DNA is TGTGCCAGCAGCCCCCCCCGGGACAGGGGCGTGTACGAGCAGTACTTC. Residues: CASSPPRDRGVYEQYF.